This T cell receptor (beta chain) originates from a study of STAT5B mutations in CD4+ large granular lymphocyte leukemia. About the study: Among healthy controls, a particular HLA allele went with more CDR3 'QG' motifs.

Only a few counts were recorded for this clone. The germline V and J ends were trimmed by 3 bases and 3 bases, with 8 bases remaining between them. CDR1 and CDR2 from the germline V gene are LNHDA and SQIVND (reference sequence). This CDR3 has 13 residues. Sequencing used immunoSEQ multiplex PCR; TCRdb keeps in-frame clones, though not all of them. The sample lists some 34,000 clones; about three quarters were seen once. The receptor comes from a human donor in good health. The chain combines TRBV19 with TRBJ1-1; D is ambiguous. The sequencing sample was made of CD4+ T cells from blood buffy coats. This chain's CDR3 is CASSISRDTEAFF. The CDR3 region has the DNA TGTGCCAGTAGTATCAGTCGAGACACTGAAGCTTTCTTT.